The rows below give T cell receptor beta chains drawn from one sample of a study of blood T cell repertoires in COVID-19. Data came from immunoSEQ multiplex PCR; TCRdb stores just in-frame clones and leaves some out. The repertoire holds approximately 240,000 clones, with about 90% as singletons. Sequencing was carried out using PBMCs or T cells enriched from blood (not recorded which). The receptors derive from a woman aged 25 to 45 with acute COVID-19. CDR3s include the opening cysteine and the closing phenylalanine or tryptophan. D genes are given only for firm matches. Not all rows give a size; the values are once, few, many and, for expanded clones, a class.

j_gene: TRBJ2-5
d_gene: TRBD2
v_gene: TRBV5-8
abundance: .
CDR3aa: CASSSAGGLETQYF
CDR3nt: TGTGCCAGCAGCTCAGCGGGGGGGCTGGAGACCCAGTACTTC

j_gene: TRBJ1-3
d_gene: .
v_gene: TRBV30
abundance: .
CDR3aa: CAWSPLQGGSGNTIYF
CDR3nt: TGTGCCTGGAGTCCACTCCAAGGGGGCTCTGGAAACACCATATATTTT

j_gene: TRBJ1-1
d_gene: .
v_gene: TRBV7-9
abundance: .
CDR3aa: CASSPRGQANTEAFF
CDR3nt: TGTGCCAGCAGCCCGCGCGGACAAGCGAACACTGAAGCTTTCTTT

j_gene: TRBJ1-5
d_gene: TRBD1
v_gene: TRBV4-1
abundance: .
CDR3aa: CASSQKPGQGWNQPQHF
CDR3nt: TGCGCCAGCAGCCAGAAACCGGGACAGGGTTGGAATCAGCCCCAGCATTTT

j_gene: TRBJ2-1
d_gene: .
v_gene: TRBV18
abundance: .
CDR3aa: CASSPQSGHYNEQFF
CDR3nt: TGTGCCAGCTCACCACAGTCAGGGCATTACAATGAGCAGTTCTTC

j_gene: TRBJ1-5
d_gene: .
v_gene: TRBV12-3/TRBV12-4
abundance: medium-sized
CDR3aa: CASRASRQPQHF
CDR3nt: TGTGCCAGCAGGGCTAGTCGTCAGCCCCAGCATTTT

j_gene: TRBJ2-2
d_gene: .
v_gene: TRBV2
abundance: .
CDR3aa: CASSPTGFTGELFF
CDR3nt: TGTGCCAGCAGCCCCACAGGGTTCACCGGGGAGCTGTTTTTT

j_gene: TRBJ1-5
d_gene: .
v_gene: TRBV21-1
abundance: .
CDR3aa: CASSPGDHNQPQHF
CDR3nt: TGTGCCAGCAGCCCAGGGGACCACAATCAGCCCCAGCATTTT

j_gene: TRBJ2-7
d_gene: TRBD2
v_gene: TRBV6-5
abundance: .
CDR3aa: CASSIWRGKSWEQYF
CDR3nt: TGTGCCAGCAGTATATGGCGGGGGAAATCGTGGGAGCAGTACTTC

j_gene: TRBJ1-1
d_gene: .
v_gene: TRBV14
abundance: .
CDR3aa: CASRRTLEGYTEAFF
CDR3nt: TGTGCCAGCAGACGGACCCTGGAGGGCTACACTGAAGCTTTCTTT

j_gene: TRBJ1-1
d_gene: .
v_gene: TRBV19
abundance: few
CDR3aa: CASSRPRTQSSYTEAFF
CDR3nt: TGTGCCAGTAGTAGGCCCCGGACTCAGAGTTCCTACACTGAAGCTTTCTTT

j_gene: TRBJ2-7
d_gene: TRBD1
v_gene: TRBV7-9
abundance: .
CDR3aa: CASSSDRGYEQYF
CDR3nt: TGTGCCAGCAGCTCGGACAGGGGATACGAGCAGTACTTC

j_gene: TRBJ1-2
d_gene: .
v_gene: TRBV5-6
abundance: few
CDR3aa: CASSFPTVYGYTF
CDR3nt: TGTGCCAGCAGCTTTCCGACAGTCTATGGCTACACCTTC

j_gene: TRBJ1-1
d_gene: .
v_gene: TRBV2
abundance: .
CDR3aa: CASSDRGHTEAFF
CDR3nt: TGTGCCAGCAGTGACAGGGGTCACACTGAAGCTTTCTTT

j_gene: TRBJ2-3
d_gene: TRBD2
v_gene: TRBV9
abundance: .
CDR3aa: CASSGERGAADTQYF
CDR3nt: TGTGCCAGCAGCGGGGAGCGGGGGGCAGCGGATACGCAGTATTTT

j_gene: TRBJ2-2
d_gene: .
v_gene: TRBV27
abundance: .
CDR3aa: CASSSPDSSGELFF
CDR3nt: TGTGCCAGCAGTTCCCCCGACTCTTCCGGGGAGCTGTTTTTT

j_gene: TRBJ1-6
d_gene: .
v_gene: TRBV7-9
abundance: .
CDR3aa: CASTPPEGTANSPLHF
CDR3nt: TGTGCCAGCACCCCACCTGAGGGTACGGCCAATTCACCCCTCCACTTT

j_gene: TRBJ1-5
d_gene: TRBD1
v_gene: TRBV19
abundance: .
CDR3aa: CATSDRGHQPQHF
CDR3nt: TGTGCCACCTCGGACAGGGGGCATCAGCCCCAGCATTTT

j_gene: TRBJ2-7
d_gene: .
v_gene: TRBV28
abundance: .
CDR3aa: CASSLASQGKGEQYF
CDR3nt: TGTGCCAGCAGTTTAGCCTCCCAGGGGAAAGGCGAGCAGTACTTC

j_gene: TRBJ2-7
d_gene: .
v_gene: TRBV11-2
abundance: few
CDR3aa: CASSLWSGSESYEQYF
CDR3nt: TGTGCCAGCAGCTTATGGTCCGGGTCAGAATCCTACGAGCAGTACTTC

j_gene: TRBJ2-2
d_gene: .
v_gene: TRBV5-1
abundance: .
CDR3aa: CASSRGSVGKGTGELFF
CDR3nt: TGCGCCAGCAGCAGGGGCTCGGTAGGAAAGGGAACCGGGGAGCTGTTTTTT

j_gene: TRBJ2-7
d_gene: TRBD2
v_gene: TRBV18
abundance: .
CDR3aa: CASSPRTSGAVYEQYF
CDR3nt: TGTGCCAGCTCACCACGCACTAGCGGGGCGGTCTACGAGCAGTACTTC

j_gene: TRBJ1-1
d_gene: TRBD1
v_gene: TRBV19
abundance: .
CDR3aa: CASTTGQDTEAFF
CDR3nt: TGTGCCAGTACAACGGGACAGGACACTGAAGCTTTCTTT

j_gene: TRBJ1-6
d_gene: TRBD1
v_gene: TRBV5-6
abundance: many
CDR3aa: CASSAGQGESSPLHF
CDR3nt: TGTGCCAGCAGCGCCGGACAGGGAGAAAGTTCACCCCTCCACTTT

j_gene: TRBJ2-7
d_gene: TRBD2
v_gene: TRBV4-3
abundance: .
CDR3aa: CASSPGGVSEQYF
CDR3nt: TGCGCCAGCAGCCCGGGGGGAGTATCCGAGCAGTACTTC

j_gene: TRBJ1-1
d_gene: .
v_gene: TRBV5-5
abundance: .
CDR3aa: CASSLAHIFDSMNTEAFF
CDR3nt: TGTGCCAGCAGCTTGGCCCACATTTTCGACAGCATGAACACTGAAGCTTTCTTT

j_gene: TRBJ2-7
d_gene: TRBD2
v_gene: TRBV6-5
abundance: .
CDR3aa: CASGGGTYEQYF
CDR3nt: TGTGCCAGCGGGGGAGGGACCTACGAGCAGTACTTC

j_gene: TRBJ1-2
d_gene: TRBD1
v_gene: TRBV28
abundance: once
CDR3aa: CASSLSGTGGAATF
CDR3nt: TGTGCCAGCAGTTTATCTGGGACAGGGGGCGCGGCCACCTTC

j_gene: TRBJ2-3
d_gene: .
v_gene: TRBV18
abundance: once
CDR3aa: CASSPPSRGSTDTQYF
CDR3nt: TGTGCCAGCTCACCACCCTCACGAGGCAGCACAGATACGCAGTATTTT

j_gene: TRBJ1-2
d_gene: .
v_gene: TRBV28
abundance: .
CDR3aa: CASRPATRDGDVYGYTF
CDR3nt: TGTGCCAGCAGGCCAGCCACGCGGGACGGCGACGTGTATGGCTACACCTTC

j_gene: TRBJ2-7
d_gene: .
v_gene: TRBV27
abundance: .
CDR3aa: CASSLPTDSPYEQYF
CDR3nt: TGTGCCAGCAGTTTGCCAACCGACAGCCCCTACGAGCAGTACTTC

j_gene: TRBJ1-5
d_gene: .
v_gene: TRBV7-9
abundance: .
CDR3aa: CASSADSRPQHF
CDR3nt: TGTGCCAGCAGCGCGGACAGTCGGCCCCAGCATTTT

j_gene: TRBJ1-2
d_gene: TRBD1
v_gene: TRBV18
abundance: once
CDR3aa: CASSRGGQETQGGYTF
CDR3nt: TGTGCCAGCTCACGGGGCGGACAGGAGACACAGGGTGGCTACACCTTC

j_gene: TRBJ2-5
d_gene: .
v_gene: TRBV3-1/TRBV3-2
abundance: few
CDR3aa: CASSQQGRGSGWVQETQYF
CDR3nt: TGTGCCAGCAGCCAACAGGGCAGGGGATCAGGATGGGTCCAAGAGACCCAGTACTTC

j_gene: TRBJ2-3
d_gene: TRBD2
v_gene: TRBV19
abundance: once
CDR3aa: CASAGGEMVTDTQYF
CDR3nt: TGTGCCTCGGCCGGGGGGGAGATGGTTACAGATACGCAGTATTTT

j_gene: TRBJ2-7
d_gene: TRBD1
v_gene: TRBV7-6
abundance: few
CDR3aa: CASSSRTGKISEQYF
CDR3nt: TGTGCCAGCAGCTCCCGGACAGGGAAGATAAGCGAGCAGTACTTC

j_gene: TRBJ1-5
d_gene: .
v_gene: TRBV2
abundance: .
CDR3aa: CASSRSEDSNQPQHF
CDR3nt: TGTGCCAGCAGTAGATCAGAAGATAGCAATCAGCCCCAGCATTTT

j_gene: TRBJ1-5
d_gene: .
v_gene: TRBV6-6
abundance: .
CDR3aa: CASSYSRPGSNQPQHF
CDR3nt: TGTGCCAGCAGTTACTCACGACCAGGGAGCAATCAGCCCCAGCATTTT

j_gene: TRBJ2-3
d_gene: TRBD2
v_gene: TRBV29-1
abundance: .
CDR3aa: CSVVAGGTDTQYF
CDR3nt: TGCAGCGTGGTAGCGGGGGGCACAGATACGCAGTATTTT

j_gene: TRBJ1-2
d_gene: TRBD1
v_gene: TRBV4-1
abundance: .
CDR3aa: CASSQEGQYSGDGYTF
CDR3nt: TGCGCCAGCAGCCAAGAGGGACAGTATTCAGGGGATGGCTACACCTTC

j_gene: TRBJ1-6
d_gene: TRBD1
v_gene: TRBV27
abundance: .
CDR3aa: CASSFRGENSPLHF
CDR3nt: TGTGCCAGCAGTTTCAGGGGGGAAAATTCACCCCTCCACTTT

j_gene: TRBJ2-1
d_gene: TRBD2
v_gene: TRBV28
abundance: .
CDR3aa: CASSLGLAGIYNEQFF
CDR3nt: TGTGCCAGCAGTTTGGGACTAGCGGGAATCTACAATGAGCAGTTCTTC

j_gene: TRBJ1-5
d_gene: .
v_gene: TRBV6-5
abundance: .
CDR3aa: CASIQSEYSNQPQHF
CDR3nt: TGTGCCAGCATACAATCGGAGTATAGCAATCAGCCCCAGCATTTT

j_gene: TRBJ1-5
d_gene: TRBD1
v_gene: TRBV7-8
abundance: .
CDR3aa: CASSSVSGTASQPQHF
CDR3nt: TGTGCCAGCAGCTCGGTCTCCGGGACAGCGAGCCAGCCCCAGCATTTT

j_gene: TRBJ2-7
d_gene: .
v_gene: TRBV5-6
abundance: .
CDR3aa: CASSFRGAGSHEQYF
CDR3nt: TGTGCCAGCAGCTTTAGGGGAGCGGGTTCCCACGAGCAGTACTTC

j_gene: TRBJ2-2
d_gene: .
v_gene: TRBV27
abundance: .
CDR3aa: CASSPRSSGELFF
CDR3nt: TGTGCCAGCAGTCCCCGGAGTTCCGGGGAGCTGTTTTTT

j_gene: TRBJ1-5
d_gene: TRBD1
v_gene: TRBV18
abundance: few
CDR3aa: CASSPGQTRNQPQHF
CDR3nt: TGTGCCAGCTCACCGGGACAGACAAGAAATCAGCCCCAGCATTTT

j_gene: TRBJ2-3
d_gene: TRBD1
v_gene: TRBV2
abundance: .
CDR3aa: CASSVRQGNTDTQYF
CDR3nt: TGTGCCAGCAGTGTCAGACAGGGGAACACAGATACGCAGTATTTT

j_gene: TRBJ1-4
d_gene: TRBD1
v_gene: TRBV2
abundance: .
CDR3aa: CASRLMGTDEKLFF
CDR3nt: TGTGCCAGCAGGCTTATGGGGACAGATGAAAAACTGTTTTTT

j_gene: TRBJ1-1
d_gene: .
v_gene: TRBV7-9
abundance: .
CDR3aa: CANSGGQNTEAFF
CDR3nt: TGTGCCAATTCCGGAGGCCAGAACACTGAAGCTTTCTTT

j_gene: TRBJ2-6
d_gene: .
v_gene: TRBV5-1
abundance: .
CDR3aa: CASSLTGTGANVLTF
CDR3nt: TGCGCCAGCAGCTTGACAGGGACCGGGGCCAACGTCCTGACTTTC

j_gene: TRBJ1-2
d_gene: .
v_gene: TRBV30
abundance: .
CDR3aa: CAWSEKDGANYGYTF
CDR3nt: TGTGCCTGGAGCGAAAAGGACGGGGCTAACTATGGCTACACCTTC

j_gene: TRBJ1-2
d_gene: .
v_gene: TRBV5-1
abundance: .
CDR3aa: CASSLAGGQGNGYTF
CDR3nt: TGCGCCAGCAGCTTGGCCGGTGGGCAGGGGAATGGCTACACCTTC

j_gene: TRBJ2-2
d_gene: TRBD2
v_gene: TRBV5-1
abundance: .
CDR3aa: CASSLGLAGVTGELFF
CDR3nt: TGCGCCAGCAGCCTTGGACTAGCGGGGGTCACCGGGGAGCTGTTTTTT

j_gene: TRBJ1-2
d_gene: .
v_gene: TRBV5-1
abundance: .
CDR3aa: CASSPGAARGYTF
CDR3nt: TGCGCCAGCAGCCCCGGAGCGGCGAGAGGCTACACCTTC

j_gene: TRBJ1-2
d_gene: .
v_gene: TRBV5-1
abundance: few
CDR3aa: CASSLEGPLYGYTF
CDR3nt: TGCGCCAGCAGCTTGGAGGGGCCCCTCTATGGCTACACCTTC

j_gene: TRBJ1-1
d_gene: .
v_gene: TRBV19
abundance: .
CDR3aa: CASRLHRENTEAFF
CDR3nt: TGTGCCAGTAGGCTTCACAGGGAGAACACTGAAGCTTTCTTT